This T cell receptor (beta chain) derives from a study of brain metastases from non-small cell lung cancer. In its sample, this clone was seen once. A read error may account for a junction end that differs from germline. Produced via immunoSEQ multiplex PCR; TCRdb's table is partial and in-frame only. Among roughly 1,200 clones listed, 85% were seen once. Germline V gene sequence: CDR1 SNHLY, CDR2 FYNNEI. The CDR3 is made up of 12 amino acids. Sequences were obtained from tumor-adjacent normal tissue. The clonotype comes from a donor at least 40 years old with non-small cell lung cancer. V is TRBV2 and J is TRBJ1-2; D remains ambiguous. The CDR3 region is CASSYDNYGYTF. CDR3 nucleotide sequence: TGTGCCAGCAGTTACGACAACTATGGTTACACCTTC.